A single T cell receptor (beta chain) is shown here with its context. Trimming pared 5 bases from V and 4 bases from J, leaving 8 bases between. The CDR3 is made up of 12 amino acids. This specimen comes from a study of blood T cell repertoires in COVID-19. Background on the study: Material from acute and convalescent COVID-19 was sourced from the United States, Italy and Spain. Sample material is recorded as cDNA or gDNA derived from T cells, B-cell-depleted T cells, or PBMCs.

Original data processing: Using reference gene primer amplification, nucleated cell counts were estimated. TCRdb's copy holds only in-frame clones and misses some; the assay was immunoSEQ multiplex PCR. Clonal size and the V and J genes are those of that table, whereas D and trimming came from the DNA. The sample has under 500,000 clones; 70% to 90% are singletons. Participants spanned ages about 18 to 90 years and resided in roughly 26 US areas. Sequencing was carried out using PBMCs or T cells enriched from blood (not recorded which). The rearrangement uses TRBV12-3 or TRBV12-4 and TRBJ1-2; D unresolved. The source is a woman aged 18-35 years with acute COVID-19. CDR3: CASSRHSYGYTF. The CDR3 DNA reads TGTGCCAGCAGTAGACATTCCTATGGCTACACCTTC.